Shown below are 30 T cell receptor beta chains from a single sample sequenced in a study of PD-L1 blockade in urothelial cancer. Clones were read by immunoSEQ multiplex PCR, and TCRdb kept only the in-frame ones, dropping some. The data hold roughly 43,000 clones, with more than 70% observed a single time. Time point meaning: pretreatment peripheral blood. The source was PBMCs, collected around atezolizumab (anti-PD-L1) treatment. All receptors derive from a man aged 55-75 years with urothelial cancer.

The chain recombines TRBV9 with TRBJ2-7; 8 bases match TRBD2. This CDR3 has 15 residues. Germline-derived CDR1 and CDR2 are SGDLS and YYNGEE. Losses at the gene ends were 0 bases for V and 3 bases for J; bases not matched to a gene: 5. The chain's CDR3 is CASSVAGGGVYEQYF. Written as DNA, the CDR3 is TGTGCCAGCAGCGTAGCGGGGGGGGGCGTCTACGAGCAGTACTTC.

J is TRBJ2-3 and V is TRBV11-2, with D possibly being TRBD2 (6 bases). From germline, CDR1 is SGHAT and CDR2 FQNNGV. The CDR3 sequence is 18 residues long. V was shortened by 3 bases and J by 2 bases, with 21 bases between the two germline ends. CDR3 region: CASSFRLGSGPVTDTQYF. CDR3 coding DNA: TGTGCCAGCAGCTTCCGACTGGGCAGCGGGCCCGTCACAGATACGCAGTATTTT.

The DNA of the CDR3 is TGTGCCAGCAGCTCCGGCAGGACTAGCGGGGGGGCGAGAGAGACCCAGTACTTC. This translates into CASSSGRTSGGARETQYF. V and J are TRBV11-2 and TRBJ2-5, with 15 bases matching TRBD2. Per germline, CDR1 SGHAT and CDR2 FQNNGV. The CDR3 is 18 residues long. With 4 bases clipped from V and 4 bases from J, the junction kept 10 bases outside the gene matches. The full variable domain, rest sourced from reference TRBV11-2 and TRBJ2-5, is EAGVAQSPRYKIIEKRQSVAFWCNPISGHATLYWYQQILGQGPKLLIQFQNNGVVDDSQLPKDRFSAERLKGVDSTLKIQPAKLEDSAVYLCASSSGRTSGGARETQYFGPGTRLLVL.

The CDR3 protein is CAWSGAMQETQYF. The CDR3, as DNA: TGTGCCTGGAGTGGGGCGATGCAAGAGACCCAGTACTTC. V usage is TRBV30 and J usage is TRBJ2-5; D is unclear. The V end lost 1 base, the J end lost 2 bases, and 8 bases lay between the germline ends. CDR3 size: 13 residues. From germline, CDR1 is GTSNPN and CDR2 SVGIG (reference sequence).

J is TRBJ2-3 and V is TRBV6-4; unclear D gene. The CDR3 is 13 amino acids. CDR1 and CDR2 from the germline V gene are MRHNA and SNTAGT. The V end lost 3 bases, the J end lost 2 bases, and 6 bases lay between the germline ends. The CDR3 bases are TGTGCCAGCAGTGAAGACTTCACAGATACGCAGTATTTT. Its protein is CASSEDFTDTQYF.

The CDR3: CASSPFPGGRFPSYEQYF. In DNA form, the CDR3 reads TGTGCCAGCAGCCCTTTCCCGGGAGGCAGATTCCCGTCCTACGAGCAGTACTTC. V and J are TRBV14 and TRBJ2-7; TRBD2 matches at 7 bases. The V gene's germline CDR1 is SGHDN and CDR2 FVKESK. The CDR3 has 18 amino acids. The V gene end was trimmed by 4 bases and the J gene end by 1 base; junction bases not matched to a gene: 16.

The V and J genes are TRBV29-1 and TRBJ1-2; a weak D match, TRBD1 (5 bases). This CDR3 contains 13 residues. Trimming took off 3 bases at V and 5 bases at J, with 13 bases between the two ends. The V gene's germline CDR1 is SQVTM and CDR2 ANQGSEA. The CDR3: CSVDPRAGYGYTF. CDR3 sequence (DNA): TGCAGCGTTGACCCCAGGGCAGGTTATGGCTACACCTTC.

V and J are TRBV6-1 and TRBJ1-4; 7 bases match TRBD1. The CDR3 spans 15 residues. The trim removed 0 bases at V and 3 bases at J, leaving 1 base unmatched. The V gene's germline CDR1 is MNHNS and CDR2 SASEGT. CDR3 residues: CASSEAGTANEKLFF. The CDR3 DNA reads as TGTGCCAGCAGTGAAGCAGGGACAGCTAATGAAAAACTGTTTTTT.

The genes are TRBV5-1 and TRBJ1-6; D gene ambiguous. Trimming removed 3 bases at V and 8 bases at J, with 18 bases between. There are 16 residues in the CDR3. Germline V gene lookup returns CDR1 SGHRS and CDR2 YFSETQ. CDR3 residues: CASSSAGFQRDSPLHF. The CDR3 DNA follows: TGCGCCAGCAGCTCGGCGGGCTTCCAGCGGGATTCACCCCTCCACTTT. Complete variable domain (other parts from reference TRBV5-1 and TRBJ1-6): KAGVTQTPRYLIKTRGQQVTLSCSPISGHRSVSWYQQTPGQGLQFLFEYFSETQRNKGNFPGRFSGRQFSNSRSEMNVSTLELGDSALYLCASSSAGFQRDSPLHFGNGTRLTVT.

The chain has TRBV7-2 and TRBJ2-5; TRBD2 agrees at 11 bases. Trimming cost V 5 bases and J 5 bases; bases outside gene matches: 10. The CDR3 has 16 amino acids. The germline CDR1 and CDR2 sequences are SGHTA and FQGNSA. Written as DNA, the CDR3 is TGTGCCAGCAGCCTAGATTTAGCGGGGGGGCGGGAGACCCAGTACTTC. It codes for CASSLDLAGGRETQYF.

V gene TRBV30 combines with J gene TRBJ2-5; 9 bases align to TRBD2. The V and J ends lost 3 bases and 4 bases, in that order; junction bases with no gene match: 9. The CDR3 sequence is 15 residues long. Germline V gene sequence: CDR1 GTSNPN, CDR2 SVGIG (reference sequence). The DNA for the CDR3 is TGTGCCTGGAGGAAGGGCGGGGGGGAAGGAGAGACCCAGTACTTC. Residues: CAWRKGGGEGETQYF.

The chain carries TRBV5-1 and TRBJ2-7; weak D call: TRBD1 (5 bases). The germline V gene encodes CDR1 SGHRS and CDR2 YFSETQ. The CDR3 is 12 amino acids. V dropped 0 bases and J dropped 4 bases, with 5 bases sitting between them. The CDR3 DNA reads TGCGCCAGCAGCTTGGAGGGGTACGAGCAGTACTTC. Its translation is CASSLEGYEQYF.

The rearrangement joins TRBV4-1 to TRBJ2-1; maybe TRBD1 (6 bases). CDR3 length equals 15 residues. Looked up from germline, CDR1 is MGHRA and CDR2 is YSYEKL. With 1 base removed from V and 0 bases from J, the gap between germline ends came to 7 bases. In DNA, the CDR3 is TGCGCCAGCAGCCAAGGGACAGTCTCCTACAATGAGCAGTTCTTC. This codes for CASSQGTVSYNEQFF.

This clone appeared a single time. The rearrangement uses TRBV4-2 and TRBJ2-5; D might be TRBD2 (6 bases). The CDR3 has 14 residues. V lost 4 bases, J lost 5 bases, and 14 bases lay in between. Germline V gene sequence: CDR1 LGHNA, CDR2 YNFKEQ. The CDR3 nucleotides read TGTGCCAGCAGCCCCGGGACTTTGTTGGAGACCCAGTACTTC. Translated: CASSPGTLLETQYF.

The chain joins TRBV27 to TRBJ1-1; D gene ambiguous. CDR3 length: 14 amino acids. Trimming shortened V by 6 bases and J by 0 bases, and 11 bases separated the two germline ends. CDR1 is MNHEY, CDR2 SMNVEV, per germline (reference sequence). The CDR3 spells CASSRDRMNTEAFF. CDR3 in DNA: TGTGCCAGCAGCCGAGATCGCATGAACACTGAAGCTTTCTTT.

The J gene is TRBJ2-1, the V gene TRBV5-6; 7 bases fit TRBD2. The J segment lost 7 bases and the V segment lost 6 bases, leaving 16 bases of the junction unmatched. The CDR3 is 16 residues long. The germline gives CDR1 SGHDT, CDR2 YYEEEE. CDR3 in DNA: TGTGCCAGCACCCCAGGGTGGGGGGGACTTGGAAATGAGCAGTTCTTC. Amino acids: CASTPGWGGLGNEQFF.

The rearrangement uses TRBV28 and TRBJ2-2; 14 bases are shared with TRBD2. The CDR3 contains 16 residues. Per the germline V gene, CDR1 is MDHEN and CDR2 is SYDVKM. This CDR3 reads CGAGGLAGGATGELFF. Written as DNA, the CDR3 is TGTGGGGCCGGAGGACTAGCGGGAGGTGCAACCGGGGAGCTGTTTTTT.

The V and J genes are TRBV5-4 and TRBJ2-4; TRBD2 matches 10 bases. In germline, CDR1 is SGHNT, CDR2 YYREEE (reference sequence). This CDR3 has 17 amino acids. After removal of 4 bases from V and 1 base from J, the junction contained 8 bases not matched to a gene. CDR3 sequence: CASSPKSGGAAKNIQYF. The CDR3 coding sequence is TGTGCCAGCAGCCCCAAGAGCGGGGGGGCGGCCAAAAACATTCAGTACTTC. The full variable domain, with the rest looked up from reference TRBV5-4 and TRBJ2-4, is ETGVTQSPTHLIKTRGQQVTLRCSSQSGHNTVSWYQQALGQGPQFIFQYYREEENGRGNFPPRFSGLQFPNYSSELNVNALELDDSALYLCASSPKSGGAAKNIQYFGAGTRLSVL.

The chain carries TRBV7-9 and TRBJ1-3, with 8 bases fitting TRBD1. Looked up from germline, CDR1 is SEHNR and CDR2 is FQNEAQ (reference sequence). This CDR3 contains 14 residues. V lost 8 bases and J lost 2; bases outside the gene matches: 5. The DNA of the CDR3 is TGTGCCAGCGGACTACAGGGGGCTGGAAACACCATATATTTT. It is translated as CASGLQGAGNTIYF.

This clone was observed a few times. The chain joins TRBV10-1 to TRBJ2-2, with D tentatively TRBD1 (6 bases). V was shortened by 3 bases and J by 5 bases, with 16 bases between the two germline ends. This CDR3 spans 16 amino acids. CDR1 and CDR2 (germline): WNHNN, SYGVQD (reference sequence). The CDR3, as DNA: TGCGCCAGCAGTGACAGTGGGGGCCTGAGAACCGGGGAGCTGTTTTTT. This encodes CASSDSGGLRTGELFF.

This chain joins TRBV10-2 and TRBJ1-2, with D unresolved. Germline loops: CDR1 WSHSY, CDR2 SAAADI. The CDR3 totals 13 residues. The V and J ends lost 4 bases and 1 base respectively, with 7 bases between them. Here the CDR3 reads CASSAIVNYGYTF. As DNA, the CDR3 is TGCGCCAGCAGTGCTATCGTTAACTATGGCTACACCTTC.

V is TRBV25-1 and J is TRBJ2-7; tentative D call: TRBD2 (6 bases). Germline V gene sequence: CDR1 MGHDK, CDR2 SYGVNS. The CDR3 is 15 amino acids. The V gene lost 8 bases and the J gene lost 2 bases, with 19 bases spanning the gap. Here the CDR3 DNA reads TGTGCCAGCGCTAGCGCAGGTCTCGTGACCTACGAGCAGTACTTC. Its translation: CASASAGLVTYEQYF.

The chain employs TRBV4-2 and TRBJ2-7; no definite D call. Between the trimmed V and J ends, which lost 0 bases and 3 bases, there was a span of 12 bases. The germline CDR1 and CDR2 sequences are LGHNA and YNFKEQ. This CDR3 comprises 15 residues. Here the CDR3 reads CASSQDLTLSYEQYF. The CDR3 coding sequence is TGTGCCAGCAGCCAAGATTTAACACTAAGCTACGAGCAGTACTTC.

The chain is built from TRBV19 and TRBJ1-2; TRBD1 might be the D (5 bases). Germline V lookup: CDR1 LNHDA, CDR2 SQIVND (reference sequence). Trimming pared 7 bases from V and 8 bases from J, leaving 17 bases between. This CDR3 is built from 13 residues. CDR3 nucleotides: TGTGCCAGTACCTTGCTTGACAGTAGGGGCTACACCTTC. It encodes CASTLLDSRGYTF.

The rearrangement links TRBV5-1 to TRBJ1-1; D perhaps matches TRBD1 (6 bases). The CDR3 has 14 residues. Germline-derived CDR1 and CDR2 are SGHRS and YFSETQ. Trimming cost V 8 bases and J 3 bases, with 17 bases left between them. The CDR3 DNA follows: TGCGCCAGTCAGATGGGGGGGCGGGACACTGAAGCTTTCTTT. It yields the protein CASQMGGRDTEAFF. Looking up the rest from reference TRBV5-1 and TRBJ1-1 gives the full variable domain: KAGVTQTPRYLIKTRGQQVTLSCSPISGHRSVSWYQQTPGQGLQFLFEYFSETQRNKGNFPGRFSGRQFSNSRSEMNVSTLELGDSALYLCASQMGGRDTEAFFGQGTRLTVV.

CDR3 DNA: TGCGCCAGCAGCTCTAGACAGGATGACACCGGGGAGCTGTTTTTT. Its translation: CASSSRQDDTGELFF. The J gene is TRBJ2-2, the V gene TRBV5-1; TRBD1 might be the D (6 bases). Trimming removed 3 bases at V and 3 bases at J, with 12 bases between. The CDR3 sequence is 15 residues long. Per germline, CDR1 SGHRS and CDR2 YFSETQ.

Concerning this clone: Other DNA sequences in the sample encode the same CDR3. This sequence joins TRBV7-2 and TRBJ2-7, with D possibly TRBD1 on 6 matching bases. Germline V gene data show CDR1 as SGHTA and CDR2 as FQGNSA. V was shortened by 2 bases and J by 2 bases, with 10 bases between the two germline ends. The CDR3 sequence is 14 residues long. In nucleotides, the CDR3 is TGTGCCAGCAGCTTACGACAGGCTCCCTACGAGCAGTACTTC. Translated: CASSLRQAPYEQYF.

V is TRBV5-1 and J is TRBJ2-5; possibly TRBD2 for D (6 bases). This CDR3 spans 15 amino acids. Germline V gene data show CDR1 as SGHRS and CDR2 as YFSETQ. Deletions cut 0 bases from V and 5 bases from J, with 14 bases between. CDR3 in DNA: TGCGCCAGCAGCTTGGCCCCGGGGGTGGGGGAGACCCAGTACTTC. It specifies CASSLAPGVGETQYF.

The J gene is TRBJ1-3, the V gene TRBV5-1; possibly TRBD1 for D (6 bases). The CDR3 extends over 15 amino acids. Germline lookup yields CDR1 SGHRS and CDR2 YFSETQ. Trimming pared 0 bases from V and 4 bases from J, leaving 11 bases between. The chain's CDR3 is CASSLATGRGNTIYF. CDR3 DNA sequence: TGCGCCAGCAGCTTGGCCACAGGGAGAGGAAACACCATATATTTT.

The CDR3 DNA is TGTGCCAGCGCAAGAAGGGCCTTCAGACAGGCGGGAGGAGAGACCCAGTACTTC. This translates into CASARRAFRQAGGETQYF. The V and J genes are TRBV11-2 and TRBJ2-5; 8 bases are a match to TRBD2. The CDR3 has 18 residues. V lost 8 bases, J lost 4 bases, and 21 bases stayed unmatched. CDR1 and CDR2 from the germline V gene are SGHAT and FQNNGV.